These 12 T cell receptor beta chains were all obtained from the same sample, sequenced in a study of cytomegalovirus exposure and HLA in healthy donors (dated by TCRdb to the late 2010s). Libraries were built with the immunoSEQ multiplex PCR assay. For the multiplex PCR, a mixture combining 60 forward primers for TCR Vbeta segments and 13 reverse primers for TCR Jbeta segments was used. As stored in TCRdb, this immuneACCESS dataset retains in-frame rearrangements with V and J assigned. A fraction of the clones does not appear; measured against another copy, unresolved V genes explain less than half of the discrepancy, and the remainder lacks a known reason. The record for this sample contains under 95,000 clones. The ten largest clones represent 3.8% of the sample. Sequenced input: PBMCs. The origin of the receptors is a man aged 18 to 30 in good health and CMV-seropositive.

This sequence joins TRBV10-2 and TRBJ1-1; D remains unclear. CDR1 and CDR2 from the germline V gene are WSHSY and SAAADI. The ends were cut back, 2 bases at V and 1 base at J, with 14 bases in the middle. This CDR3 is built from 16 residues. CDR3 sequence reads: CASSEAPGSTNTEAFF. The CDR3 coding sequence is TGCGCCAGCAGTGAGGCCCCCGGGTCGACGAACACTGAAGCTTTCTTT.

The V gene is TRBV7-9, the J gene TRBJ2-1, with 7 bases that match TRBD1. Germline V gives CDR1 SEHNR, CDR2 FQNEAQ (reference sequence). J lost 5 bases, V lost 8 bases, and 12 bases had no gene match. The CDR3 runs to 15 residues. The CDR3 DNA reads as TGTGCCAGCGTCCAACAGGGGAGTTCCGACAATGAGCAGTTCTTC. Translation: CASVQQGSSDNEQFF.

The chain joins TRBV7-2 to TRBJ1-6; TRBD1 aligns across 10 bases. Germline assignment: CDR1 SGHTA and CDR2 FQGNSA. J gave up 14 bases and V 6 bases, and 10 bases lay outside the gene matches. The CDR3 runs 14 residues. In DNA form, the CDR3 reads TGTGCCAGCAGTACTGACAGGGGGACAGGGGCCCTCCACTTT. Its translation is CASSTDRGTGALHF.

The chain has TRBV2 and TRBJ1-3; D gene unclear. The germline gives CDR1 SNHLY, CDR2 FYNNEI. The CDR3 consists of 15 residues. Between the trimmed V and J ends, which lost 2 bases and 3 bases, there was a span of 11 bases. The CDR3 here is CASSENSRFGNTIYF. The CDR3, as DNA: TGTGCCAGCAGTGAAAACTCGCGATTTGGAAACACCATATATTTT.

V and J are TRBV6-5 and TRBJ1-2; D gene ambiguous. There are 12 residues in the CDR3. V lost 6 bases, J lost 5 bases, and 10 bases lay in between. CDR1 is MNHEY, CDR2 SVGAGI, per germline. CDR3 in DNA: TGTGCCAGCAGAGGTGGGCCATATGGCTACACCTTC. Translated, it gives CASRGGPYGYTF.

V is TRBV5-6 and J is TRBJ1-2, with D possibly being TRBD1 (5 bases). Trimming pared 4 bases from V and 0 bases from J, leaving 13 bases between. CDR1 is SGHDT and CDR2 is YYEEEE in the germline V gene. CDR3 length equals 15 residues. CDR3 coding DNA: TGTGCCAGCAGCGCGGGACTGACAGCTAACTATGGCTACACCTTC. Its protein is CASSAGLTANYGYTF.

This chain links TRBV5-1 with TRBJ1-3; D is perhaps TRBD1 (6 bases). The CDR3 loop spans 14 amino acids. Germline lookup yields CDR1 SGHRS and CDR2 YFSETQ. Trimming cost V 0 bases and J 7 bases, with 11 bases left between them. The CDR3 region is CASSLDRVSNTIYF. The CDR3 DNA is TGCGCCAGCAGCTTGGACAGGGTCTCCAACACCATATATTTT.

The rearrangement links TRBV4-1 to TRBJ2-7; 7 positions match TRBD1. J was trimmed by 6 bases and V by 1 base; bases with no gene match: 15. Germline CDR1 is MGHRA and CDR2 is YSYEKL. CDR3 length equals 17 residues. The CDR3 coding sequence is TGCGCCAGCAGCCAAGTGAGACAGGGCGATAGCGCGGGCGAGCAGTACTTC. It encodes CASSQVRQGDSAGEQYF.

The chain's CDR3 is CATSRGDSNEKLFF. The DNA of the CDR3 is TGTGCCACCAGCAGAGGCGACAGTAATGAAAAACTGTTTTTT. The rearrangement joins TRBV15 to TRBJ1-4; D is possibly TRBD1 (5 bases). Trimming took 1 base from V and 4 from J, leaving 7 bases between them. Germline V gene sequence: CDR1 LNHNV, CDR2 YYDKDF (reference sequence). The CDR3 length is 14 residues.

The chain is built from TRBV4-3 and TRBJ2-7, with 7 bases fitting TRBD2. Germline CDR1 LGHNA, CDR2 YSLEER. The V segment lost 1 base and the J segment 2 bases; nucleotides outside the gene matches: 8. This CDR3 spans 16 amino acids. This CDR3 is CASSQVVKRDPYEQYF. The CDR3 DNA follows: TGCGCCAGCAGCCAAGTCGTCAAGCGGGACCCCTACGAGCAGTACTTC.

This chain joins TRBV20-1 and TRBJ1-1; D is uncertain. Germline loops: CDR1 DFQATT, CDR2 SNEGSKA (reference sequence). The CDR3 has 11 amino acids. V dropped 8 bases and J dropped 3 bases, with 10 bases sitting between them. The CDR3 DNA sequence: TGCAGTCCCCCCGTGTACACTGAAGCTTTCTTT. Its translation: CSPPVYTEAFF.

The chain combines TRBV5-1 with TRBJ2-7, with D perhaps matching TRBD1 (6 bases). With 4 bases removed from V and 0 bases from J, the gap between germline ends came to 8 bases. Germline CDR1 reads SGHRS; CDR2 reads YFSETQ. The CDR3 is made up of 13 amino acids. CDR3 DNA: TGCGCCAGCAGCCAGGACAGCTCCTACGAGCAGTACTTC. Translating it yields CASSQDSSYEQYF.